These 16 T cell receptor beta chains were all obtained from the same sample, sequenced in a study of a mutant IDH1 vaccine in newly diagnosed glioma. These TCRs' antigens remain unknown. Measured with immunoSEQ multiplex PCR; TCRdb has only the in-frame clones, and not every one. The sample lists around 44,000 clones; approximately 80% were seen once. As to time point: week 35, safety follow-up. Vaccination comprised doses that each held 300 ug of mutant IDH1 20-mer peptide, plus topical imiquimod. The specimen was PBMCs, collected from a glioma patient whose treatment included an IDH1 peptide vaccine. These receptors originate from a man in his forties with glioma.

V gene TRBV29-1 combines with J gene TRBJ1-4; D is undetermined. Trimming stripped 1 base from V and 1 base from J, with 10 bases between. The V gene's germline CDR1 is SQVTM and CDR2 ANQGSEA. This CDR3 region has 15 residues. The CDR3 DNA is TGCAGCGTTGAAGTGTCGGGCGGAACTAATGAAAAACTGTTTTTT. It codes for CSVEVSGGTNEKLFF.

The chain has TRBV11-2 and TRBJ2-7, with D uncertain. V lost 4 bases and J lost 0, with 19 bases in between. The CDR3 runs 17 residues. Germline V gene lookup returns CDR1 SGHAT and CDR2 FQNNGV. CDR3 nucleotide sequence: TGTGCCAGCAGCTCTAGAGGCCGCTTAAGGAGCTCCTACGAGCAGTACTTC. Residues: CASSSRGRLRSSYEQYF.

The chain joins TRBV6-5 to TRBJ1-5; D is undetermined. V lost 5 bases and J lost 5, with 10 bases in between. The germline CDR1 and CDR2 sequences are MNHEY and SVGAGI. There are 13 residues in the CDR3. CDR3: CASSQREHQPQHF. CDR3 sequence (DNA): TGTGCCAGCAGTCAAAGGGAACATCAGCCCCAGCATTTT.

This chain links TRBV6-6 with TRBJ1-1; D possibly corresponds to TRBD1 (5 bases). The CDR3 contains 13 residues. Germline loops: CDR1 MNHNY, CDR2 SVGAGI (reference sequence). The V end lost 5 bases, the J end lost 7 bases, and 14 bases lay between the germline ends. DNA for the CDR3: TGTGCCAGCAGTGGGACCCCGATCGGTGAAGCTTTCTTT. This sequence encodes CASSGTPIGEAFF.

This chain joins TRBV7-9 and TRBJ1-1; 9 bases are a match to TRBD1. Germline V gives CDR1 SEHNR, CDR2 FQNEAQ (reference sequence). V lost 1 base to trimming and J lost 7 bases; unmatched junction nucleotides: 7. CDR3 size: 15 residues. CDR3 protein: CASSLGTGGANEAFF. The CDR3 bases are TGTGCCAGCAGCTTAGGCACAGGGGGCGCGAATGAAGCTTTCTTT.

The chain couples TRBV7-6 to TRBJ1-1; D gene unclear. Trimming cost V 5 bases and J 1 base, with 8 bases left between them. This CDR3 comprises 13 residues. Germline V gene sequence: CDR1 SGHVS, CDR2 FNYEAQ. CDR3: CASSDLWNTEAFF. The CDR3 DNA reads TGTGCCAGCAGCGACCTTTGGAACACTGAAGCTTTCTTT. Using reference TRBV7-6 and TRBJ1-1 for the parts outside the CDR3, the full variable domain is GAGVSQSPRYKVTKRGQDVALRCDPISGHVSLYWYRQALGQGPEFLTYFNYEAQQDKSGLPNDRFSAERPEGSISTLTIQRTEQRDSAMYRCASSDLWNTEAFFGQGTRLTVV.

The V call is TRBV2, the J call TRBJ1-2; D not certain. CDR3 size: 13 residues. Trimming removed 5 bases from V and 8 bases from J, with 15 bases in between. CDR1 and CDR2 from the germline V gene are SNHLY and FYNNEI. CDR3 sequence: CASSLVQRGGYTF. The CDR3 DNA reads as TGTGCCAGCAGTCTTGTCCAGCGTGGCGGCTACACCTTC.

The chain is built from TRBV1 and TRBJ2-5; the DNA was not used to check the table's D call, TRBD2. TRBV1 is annotated as a pseudogene. This CDR3 region has 15 residues. The CDR3 coding sequence is TGCACCAGCAGCGCTCGGGACTGGATACAAGAGACCCAGTACTTC. Translated, it gives CTSSARDWIQETQYF.

This chain uses TRBV6-6 with TRBJ1-5; maybe TRBD1 (5 bases). CDR1 and CDR2 from the germline V gene are MNHNY and SVGAGI (reference sequence). This CDR3 contains 16 residues. Trimming pared 5 bases from V and 0 bases from J, leaving 14 bases between. The CDR3 bases are TGTGCCAGCAGTCCACTCGACAGCCGTAGCAATCAGCCCCAGCATTTT. Translated, it gives CASSPLDSRSNQPQHF.

The rearrangement uses TRBV11-2 and TRBJ2-7; D might be TRBD2 (7 bases). Trimming removed 2 bases at V and 0 bases at J, with 14 bases between. The CDR3 length is 16 residues. CDR1 is SGHAT, CDR2 FQNNGV, per germline. The CDR3 DNA reads TGTGCCAGCAGCTTAATGGGGGGGCTGAGCTCCTACGAGCAGTACTTC. Translating gives CASSLMGGLSSYEQYF.

The rearrangement links TRBV15 to TRBJ2-5; D is possibly TRBD2 (5 bases). CDR1 is LNHNV, CDR2 YYDKDF, per germline (reference sequence). This CDR3 has 13 residues. Trimming left V 5 bases short and J 5 bases short, with 12 bases between. The CDR3 DNA follows: TGTGCCACCAGCCCGCAGACGGGGGAGACCCAGTACTTC. Translation gives CATSPQTGETQYF.

The rearrangement uses TRBV5-1 and TRBJ2-2, with TRBD1 identical over 7 bases. This CDR3 has 14 amino acids. Germline CDR1 reads SGHRS; CDR2 reads YFSETQ. Trimming removed 2 bases from V and 7 bases from J; junction bases left unmatched: 5. The CDR3 coding sequence is TGCGCCAGCAGCTTCCAACAGGGGAGCGGGGAGCTGTTTTTT. Amino acids: CASSFQQGSGELFF.

J is TRBJ2-1 and V is TRBV15; D possibly corresponds to TRBD2 (6 bases). This CDR3 comprises 18 residues. Germline CDR1 is LNHNV and CDR2 is YYDKDF (reference sequence). Between the trimmed V and J ends, which lost 1 base and 3 bases, there was a span of 19 bases. CDR3 loop: CATSRGGADSGIYNEQFF. For the CDR3, the DNA is TGTGCCACCAGCAGAGGAGGGGCAGATAGCGGTATCTACAATGAGCAGTTCTTC.

The V and J genes are TRBV18 and TRBJ2-3; D possibly corresponds to TRBD1 (6 bases). Germline CDR1 is KGHSH and CDR2 is LQKENI. The ends were cut back, 6 bases at V and 0 bases at J, with 16 bases in the middle. CDR3 length equals 16 residues. The CDR3 loop reads CASSLIVGTSTDTQYF. The CDR3 DNA is TGTGCCAGCTCCCTCATAGTGGGGACAAGCACAGATACGCAGTATTTT.

J is TRBJ1-3 and V is TRBV25-1; tentative D call: TRBD1 (5 bases). Germline CDR1 reads MGHDK; CDR2 reads SYGVNS. The CDR3 covers 14 residues. The V end was cut by 6 bases, the J end by 2 bases, with 11 bases between. The chain's CDR3 is CASRAGGTGNTIYF. CDR3 bases: TGTGCCAGCAGGGCCGGGGGAACTGGAAACACCATATATTTT.

This clone was observed many times. The V call is TRBV5-5, the J call TRBJ2-7; a weak D match, TRBD1 (7 bases). Trimming cost V 4 bases and J 7 bases, with 21 bases left between them. This CDR3 is 15 amino acids long. Germline V CDR1 and CDR2: SGHKS, YYEKEE (reference sequence). The CDR3 region is CASSPRGTATREQYF. The CDR3 bases are TGTGCCAGCAGCCCCCGCGGGACAGCTACCAGGGAGCAGTACTTC.